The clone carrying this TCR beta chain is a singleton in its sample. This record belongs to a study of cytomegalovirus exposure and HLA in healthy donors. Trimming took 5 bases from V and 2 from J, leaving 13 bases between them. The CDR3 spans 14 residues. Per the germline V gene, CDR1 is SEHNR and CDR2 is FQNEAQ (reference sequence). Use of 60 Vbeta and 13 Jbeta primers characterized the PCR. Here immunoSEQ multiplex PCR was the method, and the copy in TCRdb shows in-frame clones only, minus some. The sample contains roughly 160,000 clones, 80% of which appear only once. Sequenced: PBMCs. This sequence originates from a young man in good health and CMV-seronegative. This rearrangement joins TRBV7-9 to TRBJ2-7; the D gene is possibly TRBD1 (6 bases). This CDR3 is CASSPRDTAYEQYF. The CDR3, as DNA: TGTGCCAGCAGCCCCCGGGACACCGCCTACGAGCAGTACTTC.